Listed below are T cell receptor beta chains from one sample, sequenced in a study of beta chain features in type 1 diabetes. Method: immunoSEQ multiplex PCR; TCRdb's copy keeps in-frame clones and lacks some. The table lists hundreds of thousands of clones, over 12% of them singletons. The source material was naive CD4+ T cells from blood. These receptors were collected from a man younger than 30 with type 1 diabetes. CDR3s include the opening cysteine and the closing phenylalanine or tryptophan. D genes are given only for firm matches. Only some rows state a clone size, as once, few, many or a class for expanded clones.

abundance,v_gene,d_gene,j_gene,CDR3aa,CDR3nt
few,TRBV30,TRBD1,TRBJ1-1,CAWSRDRVNTEAFF,TGTGCCTGGAGTCGGGACAGAGTGAACACTGAAGCTTTCTTT
NA,TRBV10-3,TRBD1,TRBJ1-5,CAISEGENRGRQPQHF,TGTGCCATCAGTGAGGGGGAGAACAGGGGTCGTCAGCCCCAGCATTTT
NA,TRBV11-2,NA,TRBJ1-2,CASSSTYGRLGGYTF,TGTGCCAGCAGCTCCACTTACGGGAGGTTGGGAGGCTACACCTTC
few,TRBV30,NA,TRBJ2-1,CAWSGSPYAYNEQFF,TGTGCCTGGAGCGGGAGCCCCTATGCTTACAATGAGCAGTTCTTC
NA,TRBV9,NA,TRBJ2-2,CASSEDLNTGELFF,TGTGCCAGCAGCGAGGATCTGAACACCGGGGAGCTGTTTTTT
NA,TRBV27,TRBD1,TRBJ2-4,CASSPWTGLAKNIQYF,TGTGCCAGCAGTCCCTGGACAGGACTAGCCAAAAACATTCAGTACTTC
NA,TRBV6-5,TRBD1,TRBJ2-2,CASSYSGQSLTGELFF,TGTGCCAGCAGTTACTCGGGACAGAGCCTAACCGGGGAGCTGTTTTTT
NA,TRBV19,TRBD2,TRBJ2-4,CASSRGLAGALRLKNIQYF,TGTGCCAGTAGTAGGGGACTAGCGGGGGCACTCAGACTGAAAAACATTCAGTACTTC
NA,TRBV5-1,TRBD1,TRBJ2-5,CATTRGGQETQYF,TGCGCCACCACTCGTGGGGGACAGGAGACCCAGTACTTC
NA,TRBV5-1,NA,TRBJ2-7,CASSLVPEKGYEQYF,TGCGCCAGCAGCTTAGTACCGGAAAAGGGCTACGAGCAGTACTTC
few,TRBV5-1,TRBD1,TRBJ2-4,CASSLDGTGQGSKVQYF,TGCGCCAGCAGCTTGGACGGTACGGGACAGGGTAGTAAGGTTCAGTACTTC
few,TRBV20-1,NA,TRBJ1-1,CRPGRDAEAFF,TGCAGGCCCGGGAGGGACGCTGAAGCTTTCTTT
NA,TRBV9,TRBD1,TRBJ1-1,CASSGHRGQDTEAFF,TGTGCCAGCAGCGGCCACAGGGGGCAGGACACTGAAGCTTTCTTT
NA,TRBV30,NA,TRBJ1-5,CAWSLADRQPQHF,TGTGCCTGGAGTTTGGCAGACCGGCAGCCCCAGCATTTT
NA,TRBV4-3,NA,TRBJ2-5,CASSQDWGTRETQYF,TGCGCCAGCAGCCAAGATTGGGGGACGAGGGAGACCCAGTACTTC
NA,TRBV6-1,NA,TRBJ2-7,CASSEERWYF,TGTGCCAGCAGCGAGGAGCGTTGGTACTTC
few,TRBV7-9,NA,TRBJ1-2,CASSVGGSRNYGYTF,TGTGCCAGCAGCGTCGGAGGAAGTCGTAACTATGGCTACACCTTC
NA,TRBV7-9,TRBD1,TRBJ2-1,CASSLPGTVYNEQFF,TGTGCCAGCAGCTTACCCGGGACAGTCTACAATGAGCAGTTCTTC
NA,TRBV4-3,NA,TRBJ2-5,CASSQEWGPKYF,TGCGCCAGCAGCCAAGAGTGGGGTCCCAAGTACTTC
few,TRBV14,NA,TRBJ2-5,CASSQENGSQYF,TGTGCCAGCAGCCAAGAAAATGGGTCCCAGTACTTC
NA,TRBV7-9,NA,TRBJ2-7,CASSATVTRSYEQYF,TGTGCCAGCAGCGCCACAGTTACGCGCTCCTACGAGCAGTACTTC
NA,TRBV19,NA,TRBJ2-4,CASSKQLTKNIQYF,TGTGCCAGTAGTAAACAGCTAACCAAAAACATTCAGTACTTC
NA,TRBV30,NA,TRBJ1-6,CAWSGPTSNSPLHF,TGTGCCTGGAGTGGACCGACGTCTAATTCACCCCTCCACTTT
NA,TRBV30,TRBD1,TRBJ1-1,CAWSHPGQGPKMNTEAFF,TGTGCCTGGAGTCACCCGGGACAGGGTCCGAAAATGAACACTGAAGCTTTCTTT
few,TRBV7-2,NA,TRBJ2-7,CASSPSMGAAYEQYF,TGTGCCAGCAGCCCGTCGATGGGCGCTGCGTACGAGCAGTACTTC
NA,TRBV6-5,NA,TRBJ2-5,CASSYSGSTGETQYF,TGTGCCAGCAGTTACTCGGGCAGTACAGGGGAGACCCAGTACTTC
NA,TRBV9,TRBD1,TRBJ1-2,CASSVTDRGDYGYTF,TGTGCCAGCAGCGTTACGGACAGGGGAGATTATGGCTACACCTTC
few,TRBV14,NA,TRBJ1-1,CASSLGGVGTEAFF,TGTGCCAGCAGCCTGGGGGGGGTAGGAACTGAAGCTTTCTTT
NA,TRBV19,NA,TRBJ2-1,CASSISRQNGVNEQFF,TGTGCCAGTAGTATTTCTAGACAAAACGGTGTGAATGAGCAGTTCTTC
NA,TRBV11-2,NA,TRBJ2-3,CASSLLGDGTDTQYF,TGTGCCAGCAGCTTGTTAGGGGATGGCACAGATACGCAGTATTTT
NA,TRBV28,TRBD1,TRBJ2-7,CASSLAGTGYGEQYF,TGTGCCAGCTCCCTCGCCGGGACAGGGTATGGCGAGCAGTACTTC
NA,TRBV6-5,NA,TRBJ2-1,CASSYSVLGPKGEQFF,TGTGCCAGCAGTTACTCAGTCCTAGGGCCTAAAGGGGAGCAGTTCTTC
few,TRBV28,NA,TRBJ1-2,CASSFPGTRGYTF,TGTGCCAGCAGTTTTCCGGGGACAAGGGGCTACACCTTC